This T cell receptor beta chain emerged from a study of CD8+CD57+ T cells in acquired aplastic anemia. Comments on this clonotype: Antigen unknown.

The template used for profiling TCR beta VDJ and CDR3 was genomic DNA. MiXCR, run by TCRdb on the reads, gives a single entry per CDR3 protein. Among over 150,000 distinct CDR3 sequences listed, 40% to 65% were seen once. Overall study results and limits: The number of CD8+ CDR3 sequences shared by patients and controls was 25 to 35. The study found no significant CD8+ Simpson's diversity difference between patients and controls.

Those patients picked for sequencing had displayed CD8+CD57+ cell expansion on flow cytometry. V lost 4 bases and J lost 4; bases outside the gene matches: 9. There are 15 residues in the CDR3. The germline CDR1 and CDR2 sequences are LNHDA and SQIVND (reference sequence). Sequences were obtained from sorted CD4+, CD8+, or CD8+CD57+ T cells (not recorded which) from PBMCs. The sequence came from a human donor with aplastic anemia. The chain carries TRBV19 and TRBJ2-7, with 8 bases that match TRBD1. The DNA for the CDR3 is TGTGCCAGTAGTAATCAAGGGCAGGGGGCATACGAGCAGTACTTC. It translates to CASSNQGQGAYEQYF.